This is a list of T cell receptor beta chains from one sample in a study of regulatory T cells in long-lasting Graves disease. TCRdb analysed the multiplex PCR reads with MiXCR anew, one entry per CDR3 protein. This table holds 400,000 to 500,000 distinct CDR3 sequences, around 15% found once. In addition, the sample was reused for a study of T cells in Graves' hyperthyroidism and ophthalmopathy.

The sequenced sample was peripheral blood mononuclear cells (PBMCs), obtained at new diagnosis, from a patient treated with antithyroid drugs. The receptors come from a woman aged 45-59 years with Graves disease. CDR3s include the opening cysteine and the closing phenylalanine or tryptophan. The order of the fields is clone size, J gene, V gene, D gene, CDR3 DNA, CDR3 protein. The D gene is left open where the match is weak. A clone size is listed for some rows: how often the clone was seen (once, few, many), or a class if it is expanded.

>few|TRBJ2-7|TRBV18|TRBD1
TGTGCCAGCTCACTCGAGACAGGGGGCTACGAGCAGTACTTC
CASSLETGGYEQYF
>many|TRBJ2-3|TRBV12-3/TRBV12-4|TRBD2
TGTGCCAGCACCAAACTAGCGGAGCTCACAGATACGCAGTATTTT
CASTKLAELTDTQYF
>many|TRBJ2-7|TRBV27|TRBD1
TGTGCCAGCAGTCCCCGGGACAGGGGTCTAGCAGGCTACGAGCAGTACTTC
CASSPRDRGLAGYEQYF
>many|TRBJ2-7|TRBV7-2|-
TGTGCCAGCAGCTTAGCGCAGGGCCACTACGAGCAGTACTTC
CASSLAQGHYEQYF
>few|TRBJ2-3|TRBV30|-
TGTGCCTGGAGTGCCGCCGGGAGCCCTGAAGGAGATACGCAGTATTTT
CAWSAAGSPEGDTQYF
>many|TRBJ2-7|TRBV11-3|TRBD1
TGTGCCAGCAGCTCACTAGGACAGGTCGACGAGCAGTACTTC
CASSSLGQVDEQYF
>many|TRBJ2-7|TRBV18|-
TGTGCCAGCTCACCACGTCGGGACAACTCCTACGAGCAGTACTTC
CASSPRRDNSYEQYF
>few|TRBJ2-4|TRBV19|-
TGTGCCAGTAGTATAGGGGGCCAGGCCTGGGACATTCAGTACTTC
CASSIGGQAWDIQYF
>few|TRBJ2-1|TRBV10-3|TRBD1
TGTGCCATCAGTGACCCGACAGGGGGTAATAACAATGAGCAGTTCTTC
CAISDPTGGNNNEQFF
>-|TRBJ1-4|TRBV28|TRBD1
TGTGCCAGCAGTCCTGGGACAGCTGGGTCCGTAAAACTGTTTTTT
CASSPGTAGSVKLFF
>many|TRBJ1-1|TRBV30|TRBD1
TGTGCCTGGGGGACGACAGGGGGAACTGAAGCTTTCTTT
CAWGTTGGTEAFF
>few|TRBJ1-5|TRBV27|-
TGTGCCAGCAGTCCCCGGACAGCACCAGGTTATAGCAATCAGCCCCAGCATTTT
CASSPRTAPGYSNQPQHF
>many|TRBJ1-2|TRBV12-3/TRBV12-4|TRBD1
TGTGCCAGCACTGCGGACAGGGTTGGCTACACCTTC
CASTADRVGYTF
>many|TRBJ2-4|TRBV6-1|-
TGTGCCAGCAGTCACGCGGCTAGCCCAAACATTCAGTACTTC
CASSHAASPNIQYF
>once|TRBJ1-6|TRBV27|-
TGTGCCAGCAGTTTTGGGAACGGACAAAATTCACCCCTCCACTTT
CASSFGNGQNSPLHF
>many|TRBJ2-4|TRBV27|-
TGTGCCAGCAGTTCCCTTAGTGTGAGAGACATTCAGTACTTC
CASSSLSVRDIQYF